The 32 T cell receptor beta chains listed next were all sequenced from one sample in a study of post-analysis software for immune sequencing data. Overall study findings and caveats: Four or five TRBV segments (TRBV5-6, TRBV5-1 and TRBV20-1 among them) occurred more frequently in patients than in controls.

No antigen has been assigned to these receptors. The authors incorporated unique molecular identifiers into the TCR beta cDNA libraries. TCRdb independently ran MiXCR on the PCR reads; one entry per CDR3 protein. The top ten clones hold approximately 10% of a sample with some 700,000 distinct CDR3 sequences, roughly three fifths of them seen once. Sequences were obtained from blood. The receptors shown here come from a girl aged 2 to 9 with multiple sclerosis.

J is TRBJ1-1 and V is TRBV6-1; TRBD1 agrees at 9 bases. CDR1 is MNHNS, CDR2 SASEGT, per germline. CDR3 size: 15 residues. V dropped 7 bases and J dropped 0; count of bases not matched to a gene: 6. As DNA, the CDR3 is TGTGCCAGCACCCGGACAGGGGCTTTGAACACTGAAGCTTTCTTT. It translates to CASTRTGALNTEAFF.

This clonotype appeared a few times. The V gene is TRBV6-5, the J gene TRBJ2-1; 11 nucleotides match TRBD2. Germline V gives CDR1 MNHEY, CDR2 SVGAGI. The CDR3 is 15 amino acids. Trimming removed 7 bases from V and 9 bases from J; junction bases left unmatched: 11. For the CDR3, the DNA is TGTGCCAGCATCCACAGACTAGCGGGGCCCGGTGAGCAGTTCTTC. Protein product: CASIHRLAGPGEQFF.

The chain is built from TRBV7-9 and TRBJ1-6; TRBD1 matches 9 bases. This CDR3 is built from 17 residues. Germline V gene sequence: CDR1 SEHNR, CDR2 FQNEAQ (reference sequence). V lost 4 bases to trimming and J lost 9 bases; unmatched junction nucleotides: 13. The CDR3 DNA reads TGTGCCAGCAGCTCCCTCCCTTTGGGACAGGGTACTTCACCCCTCCACTTT. Its translation: CASSSLPLGQGTSPLHF.

The chain has TRBV5-1 and TRBJ2-3; 8 bases map to TRBD1. With 4 bases clipped from V and 2 bases from J, the junction kept 3 bases outside the gene matches. The germline V gene has CDR1 SGHRS and CDR2 YFSETQ. This CDR3 comprises 14 residues. The CDR3 loop reads CASSQQGVTDTQYF. The CDR3, as DNA: TGCGCCAGCAGCCAACAGGGGGTCACAGATACGCAGTATTTT.

The V and J genes are TRBV10-2 and TRBJ2-7; TRBD2 matches at 8 bases. The DNA end lines up better with TRBJ2-4; the J call may be wrong. The CDR3 covers 17 residues. Per germline, CDR1 WSHSY and CDR2 SAAADI. CDR3 coding DNA: TGCGCCAGCAGTGAGTCGAGATTGCGGGAGGCCGAAAACATTCAGTACTTC. Amino acids: CASSESRLREAENIQYF.

This clonotype was seen more than once but under ten times. The chain has TRBV14 and TRBJ2-4, with D tentatively TRBD2 (5 bases). The DNA matches TRBJ2-7 better at its end, which makes the J call doubtful. The CDR3 has 18 residues. Per germline, CDR1 SGHDN and CDR2 FVKESK. As DNA, the CDR3 is TGTGCCAGCAGCCAAGGGAGGACTTGGACGGCTAGTACCTACGAGCAGTACTTC. Amino acid sequence: CASSQGRTWTASTYEQYF.

This clonotype has just a few counts. The chain has TRBV12-3 or TRBV12-4 and TRBJ2-5; possibly TRBD2 for D (5 bases). V lost 2 bases, J lost 6 bases, and 10 bases lay in between. This CDR3 region has 13 residues. CDR3 bases: TGTGCCAGCAGTTTAAGCGGCGCTAAGACCCAGTACTTC. Residues: CASSLSGAKTQYF.

The V and J genes are TRBV29-1 and TRBJ2-4; D is unresolved. The CDR3 has 12 amino acids. The V end was cut by 4 bases, the J end by 13 bases, with 17 bases between. Germline CDR1 reads SQVTM; CDR2 reads ANQGSEA. The CDR3 nucleotides are TGCAGCGTTGGGCTAGACCCCATCGGGCAGTACTTC. As protein: CSVGLDPIGQYF.

This clonotype is a singleton in its sample. The rearrangement joins TRBV5-5 to TRBJ1-1; D remains ambiguous. The CDR3 has 14 amino acids. Between the trimmed V and J ends, which lost 1 base and 3 bases, there was a span of 10 bases. Germline CDR1 SGHKS, CDR2 YYEKEE (reference sequence). The CDR3 protein is CASSLFIADTEAFF. Written as DNA, the CDR3 is TGTGCCAGCAGCTTGTTTATAGCTGACACTGAAGCTTTCTTT.

CDR3 sequence: CSALSAGLNTGELFF. Written as DNA, the CDR3 is TGCAGTGCTCTCTCGGCGGGCCTGAACACCGGGGAGCTGTTTTTT. The chain is built from TRBV20-1 and TRBJ2-2, with D tentatively TRBD2 (5 bases). The length of the CDR3 is 15 residues. Per germline, CDR1 DFQATT and CDR2 SNEGSKA (reference sequence). Trimming stripped 5 bases from V and 1 base from J, with 14 bases between.

V and J are TRBV2 and TRBJ2-1; 10 nucleotides line up with TRBD1. Germline V gene data show CDR1 as SNHLY and CDR2 as FYNNEI. V was pared by 2 bases and J by 5 bases, with 3 bases of the junction left unmatched. The CDR3 has 15 amino acids. Written as DNA, the CDR3 is TGTGCCAGCAGTGAATGGGGACAGGGGAACAATGAGCAGTTCTTC. Amino acid sequence: CASSEWGQGNNEQFF.

This clonotype has more than one count but fewer than ten. V and J are TRBV18 and TRBJ1-2; D ambiguous. The germline V and J ends were trimmed by 6 bases and 3 bases, with 20 bases remaining between them. Germline V lookup: CDR1 KGHSH, CDR2 LQKENI. The CDR3 contains 16 residues. CDR3 protein: CASSPRNRTSHYGYTF. In DNA, the CDR3 is TGTGCCAGCTCTCCAAGGAACAGAACTTCCCACTATGGCTACACCTTC.

This sequence joins TRBV2 and TRBJ1-2, with D possibly matching TRBD1 (5 bases). The germline CDR1 and CDR2 sequences are SNHLY and FYNNEI. V dropped 6 bases and J dropped 0 bases, with 14 bases sitting between them. The CDR3 extends over 15 amino acids. CDR3 sequence (DNA): TGTGCCAGCAGGGCGTGGGGCGTATCTAACTATGGCTACACCTTC. Translating gives CASRAWGVSNYGYTF.

V and J are TRBV11-2 and TRBJ2-3; D gene unclear. This CDR3 has 14 residues. CDR1 is SGHAT and CDR2 is FQNNGV in the germline V gene. V lost 0 bases, J lost 5 bases, and 9 bases lay in between. This CDR3 reads CASSLDLFQDTQYF. CDR3 DNA: TGTGCCAGCAGCTTAGATCTTTTCCAAGATACGCAGTATTTT.

The chain couples TRBV29-1 to TRBJ2-7, with TRBD1 identical over 9 bases. CDR1 and CDR2 from the germline V gene are SQVTM and ANQGSEA. The CDR3 extends over 18 amino acids. J gave up 0 bases and V 3 bases, and 15 bases lay outside the gene matches. CDR3 sequence: CSVEGTFSGTGNSYEQYF. CDR3 DNA: TGCAGCGTTGAGGGCACCTTCTCCGGGACAGGGAACTCCTACGAGCAGTACTTC.

This clonotype has more than one count but fewer than ten. Relative to the germline gene, one junction end is altered; a read error may explain this. This chain connects TRBV6-4 to TRBJ2-1; TRBD2 matches at 14 bases. Germline V gives CDR1 MRHNA, CDR2 SNTAGT. The CDR3 length is 17 residues. This CDR3 is CASKPGLAGDLYKEQFF. CDR3 nucleotides: TGTGCCAGCAAGCCGGGACTAGCGGGGGACCTCTACAAAGAGCAGTTCTTC.

The chain has TRBV29-1 and TRBJ2-1; 8 bases fit TRBD1. The V gene's germline CDR1 is SQVTM and CDR2 ANQGSEA. CDR3 length: 12 amino acids. V trimming: 7 bases; J trimming: 4 bases; junction bases outside the gene matches: 3. Here the CDR3 DNA reads TGCAGCGATGGGACAGGTTACAATGAGCAGTTCTTC. It yields the protein CSDGTGYNEQFF.

The gene calls are TRBV11-2 and TRBJ2-7, with D perhaps given as TRBD1 or TRBD2 (5 bases each). Trimming took 1 base from V and 3 from J, leaving 13 bases between them. Germline values: CDR1 SGHAT, CDR2 FQNNGV. The CDR3 consists of 15 residues. The CDR3 DNA is TGTGCCAGCAGCTTAGTTGGGACGGGAATCTACGAGCAGTACTTC. Protein sequence: CASSLVGTGIYEQYF. Full variable domain (outside the CDR3, taken from reference TRBV11-2 and TRBJ2-7): EAGVAQSPRYKIIEKRQSVAFWCNPISGHATLYWYQQILGQGPKLLIQFQNNGVVDDSQLPKDRFSAERLKGVDSTLKIQPAKLEDSAVYLCASSLVGTGIYEQYFGPGTRLTVT.

This clonotype was seen more than once but under ten times. The chain uses TRBV29-1 and TRBJ2-1; perhaps TRBD2 as D (5 bases). The V end lost 3 bases, the J end lost 8 bases, and 11 bases lay between the germline ends. The CDR3 loop spans 12 amino acids. Germline loops: CDR1 SQVTM, CDR2 ANQGSEA. CDR3 sequence (DNA): TGCAGCGTTGAGGGTGCGGGCTATGAGCAGTTCTTC. Translated: CSVEGAGYEQFF.

This chain joins TRBV3-1 and TRBJ2-1, with D hard to call. Germline values: CDR1 LGHDT, CDR2 YNNKEL (reference sequence). CDR3 length equals 11 residues. Trimming stripped 2 bases from V and 8 bases from J, with 4 bases between. CDR3 sequence (DNA): TGTGCCAGCAGCCAAAAGGATGAGCAGTTCTTC. This gives the protein CASSQKDEQFF.

The chain employs TRBV5-1 and TRBJ2-5; D is possibly TRBD2 (6 bases). The V gene lost 4 bases and the J gene lost 11 bases, with 15 bases spanning the gap. Per germline, CDR1 SGHRS and CDR2 YFSETQ. The CDR3 extends over 12 amino acids. The CDR3 nucleotides are TGCGCCAGCAGCCCGGTGGGGGAGGAGCAGTACTTC. Amino acids: CASSPVGEEQYF. Using reference TRBV5-1 and TRBJ2-5 for the parts outside the CDR3, the full variable domain is KAGVTQTPRYLIKTRGQQVTLSCSPISGHRSVSWYQQTPGQGLQFLFEYFSETQRNKGNFPGRFSGRQFSNSRSEMNVSTLELGDSALYLCASSPVGEEQYFGPGTRLLVL.

The rearrangement links TRBV9 to TRBJ2-1, with a possible D match to TRBD2 (6 bases). The CDR3 consists of 14 residues. The germline V gene encodes CDR1 SGDLS and CDR2 YYNGEE. V shed 4 bases and J shed 4 bases, with 12 bases lying between them. The CDR3 coding sequence is TGTGCCAGCAGCATCCGGGAGACTTACAATGAGCAGTTCTTC. This gives the protein CASSIRETYNEQFF.

This clonotype appeared a few times. This chain connects TRBV7-4 to TRBJ2-7; D unclear. This CDR3 contains 14 residues. Germline V gene data show CDR1 as SGHVT and CDR2 as SQSDAQ. Between the trimmed V and J ends, which lost 1 base and 2 bases, there was a span of 9 bases. CDR3 amino acids: CASSLEGWTYEQYF. In DNA, the CDR3 is TGTGCCAGCAGCTTAGAGGGTTGGACCTACGAGCAGTACTTC.

This chain connects TRBV9 to TRBJ2-1; either TRBD1 or TRBD2 may fit D (5 bases each). This CDR3 region has 15 residues. V gave up 3 bases and J gave up 6 bases, with 16 bases separating them. Germline CDR1 is SGDLS and CDR2 is YYNGEE. The CDR3 DNA reads TGTGCCAGCAGCGGGACTCTGGGGCCCCTCAATGAGCAGTTCTTC. As protein: CASSGTLGPLNEQFF.

The rearrangement uses TRBV5-1 and TRBJ2-1; D is tentatively TRBD1 or TRBD2 (5 bases each). The germline V gene has CDR1 SGHRS and CDR2 YFSETQ. V was trimmed by 3 bases and J by 0 bases, leaving 13 bases between them. The CDR3 spans 16 residues. The CDR3 DNA follows: TGCGCCAGCAGCTACGGGGCAATTAGCTCCTACAATGAGCAGTTCTTC. It translates to CASSYGAISSYNEQFF.

CDR3 in amino acids: CSVEDHIYEQYF. CDR3 sequence (DNA): TGCAGCGTTGAAGATCACATTTACGAGCAGTACTTC. The chain links TRBV29-1 to TRBJ2-7; no clear D gene. Germline V lookup: CDR1 SQVTM, CDR2 ANQGSEA. The CDR3 runs 12 residues. Trimming cost V 0 bases and J 4 bases, with 7 bases left between them.

This clonotype was recorded a few times. The gene calls are TRBV6-5 and TRBJ1-2; the match to TRBD1 covers 7 bases. The V segment lost 5 bases and the J segment 4 bases; nucleotides outside the gene matches: 10. CDR1 is MNHEY and CDR2 is SVGAGI in the germline V gene. This CDR3 region has 15 residues. As DNA, the CDR3 is TGTGCCAGCAGTCGACGGGCAGGGGGTGGCTATGGCTACACCTTC. It is translated as CASSRRAGGGYGYTF.

This clonotype has just a few counts. The CDR3 DNA is TGCAGCGTTGAAGAAGCTTTATACAATGAGCAGTTCTTC. Encoded protein: CSVEEALYNEQFF. V is TRBV29-1 and J is TRBJ2-1; D is ambiguous. The length of the CDR3 is 13 residues. Trimming left V 0 bases short and J 4 bases short, with 7 bases between. Germline CDR1 reads SQVTM; CDR2 reads ANQGSEA.

For the CDR3, the DNA is TGTGCCAGCGTACCGGGGGGAGAGACCCAGTACTTC. It translates to CASVPGGETQYF. V gene TRBV7-2 combines with J gene TRBJ2-5, with TRBD2 matching 7 bases. This CDR3 is 12 amino acids long. The germline V gene has CDR1 SGHTA and CDR2 FQGNSA. V dropped 8 bases and J dropped 4; count of bases not matched to a gene: 4.

This clonotype was seen a single time. The V call is TRBV28, the J call TRBJ2-3, with no clear D. There are 13 residues in the CDR3. Germline V gene sequence: CDR1 MDHEN, CDR2 SYDVKM. Trimming removed 3 bases from V and 7 bases from J, with 11 bases in between. CDR3 loop: CASSLGSRNTQYF. CDR3 nucleotides: TGTGCCAGCAGTTTGGGAAGTCGGAATACGCAGTATTTT.

This clonotype was seen a few times. This chain links TRBV5-6 with TRBJ2-3, with TRBD1 matching 7 bases. The CDR3 sequence is 13 residues long. Per germline, CDR1 SGHDT and CDR2 YYEEEE. The V segment lost 7 bases and the J segment 4 bases; nucleotides outside the gene matches: 6. The CDR3 bases are TGTGCCAGCGACAGGGAAGGAGCAGATACGCAGTATTTT. This gives the protein CASDREGADTQYF.

The rearrangement uses TRBV10-3 and TRBJ2-3; tentatively, D is TRBD1 (5 bases). This CDR3 is built from 13 residues. The V gene's germline CDR1 is ENHRY and CDR2 SYGVKD. V lost 9 bases, J lost 1 base, and 11 bases lay in between. The CDR3 DNA is TGTGCCATTTCAGGGTACGGCACAGATACGCAGTATTTT. Its translation: CAISGYGTDTQYF.